This T cell receptor beta chain originates from a study of control samples from healthy donors and cancer patients. Trimming took 7 bases from V and 0 from J, leaving 7 bases between them. Germline assignment: CDR1 MNHEY and CDR2 SVGAGI. There are 13 residues in the CDR3. Measured with immunoSEQ multiplex PCR; TCRdb has only the in-frame clones, and not every one. The sample records about 61,000 clones, nearly 90% being singletons. This chain links TRBV6-5 with TRBJ2-1; no definite D call. This sequence originates from a man aged 60 to 75 with colorectal cancer. Sequenced: PBMCs. The CDR3 coding sequence is TGTGCCAGCACCCCAGGCTCCTACAATGAGCAGTTCTTC. Translating it yields CASTPGSYNEQFF.